The 2 T cell receptor beta chains below all came from one sample that was sequenced in a study of response to subunit inactivated influenza vaccine. TCRdb re-analysed the RT-PCR reads in MiXCR, keeping a single row per CDR3 protein. This sample has around 530,000 distinct CDR3 sequences, with 12% found just once. Source: PBMCs from blood, taken on the day of vaccination. Receptors were obtained from a man aged 50 or older who received an inactivated influenza vaccine.

This clonotype has just a few counts. J is TRBJ2-7 and V is TRBV3-1; 7 bases match TRBD2. With 1 base clipped from V and 3 bases from J, the junction kept 6 bases outside the gene matches. CDR1 and CDR2 from the germline V gene are LGHDT and YNNKEL (reference sequence). The CDR3 totals 15 residues. The CDR3 region has the DNA TGTGCCAGCAGCCAAGTATGGGCGGGAGTCTACGAGCAGTACTTC. It encodes CASSQVWAGVYEQYF.

This clonotype has a handful of counts. The chain is built from TRBV20-1 and TRBJ2-3; D gene unclear. Germline CDR1 is DFQATT and CDR2 is SNEGSKA (reference sequence). This CDR3 has 12 amino acids. Trimming took 3 bases from V and 6 from J, leaving 10 bases between them. The CDR3 sequence: CSARIPGDTQYF. DNA of the CDR3: TGCAGTGCTAGGATCCCCGGGGATACGCAGTATTTT.